This entry concerns a single T cell receptor beta chain. Its antigen is as yet unknown. The sample originates from a study of cytomegalovirus exposure and HLA in healthy donors. The V end was cut by 4 bases, the J end by 4 bases, with 8 bases between. This CDR3 region has 12 residues. The germline V gene has CDR1 GTSNPN and CDR2 SVGIG (reference sequence). Study results and caveats: Researchers reportedly found TCR beta sequences accurately predicted most subjects' HLA-A and HLA-B alleles. In a later analysis, HLA-C alleles had the fewest associated TCRs, DRB1 alleles the most. Later analysis showed most CMV-associated TCR beta chains appearing HLA-restricted.

Primers: 60 Vbeta forward and 13 Jbeta reverse. Generated by immunoSEQ multiplex PCR, the TCRdb table keeps only in-frame clones and is missing some. The table lists approximately 140,000 clones, over 65% of them singletons. This rearrangement joins TRBV30 to TRBJ1-3; D uncertain. Sample: PBMCs. The TCR originated in a male donor in good health and CMV-seronegative. CDR3 residues: CAWMAGGNTIYF. CDR3 DNA: TGTGCCTGGATGGCGGGGGGAAACACCATATATTTT. Combining the CDR3 with reference TRBV30 and TRBJ1-3 gives the whole variable domain SQTIHQWPATLVQPVGSPLSLECTVEGTSNPNLYWYRQAAGRGLQLLFYSVGIGQISSEVPQNLSASRPQDRQFILSSKKLLLSDSGFYLCAWMAGGNTIYFGEGSWLTVV.